The 13 T cell receptor beta chains below come from one sample, sequenced in a study of CD8 T cells in ankylosing spondylitis. TCRdb called the 5' RACE reads again in MiXCR, with one record for every CDR3 protein. This repertoire shows some 130,000 distinct CDR3 sequences, roughly a tenth found once; its top ten account for approximately 3.4%. The specimen was blood, either unsorted or a sorted T cell fraction (not recorded which). The receptors stem from a male donor with ankylosing spondylitis or in good health (not recorded which).

This clonotype was observed at least ten times. V and J are TRBV12-3 or TRBV12-4 and TRBJ2-1; tentatively, D is TRBD2 (5 bases). The V gene lost 3 bases and the J gene lost 4 bases, with 10 bases spanning the gap. The CDR3 has 14 residues. The DNA of the CDR3 is TGTGCCAGCAGTTTCTCCGGGATTTACAATGAGCAGTTCTTC. Residues: CASSFSGIYNEQFF.

This clonotype appeared many times. The V call is TRBV5-1, the J call TRBJ2-1, with 8 bases fitting TRBD2. There are 16 residues in the CDR3. After removal of 0 bases from V and 6 bases from J, the junction contained 8 bases not matched to a gene. CDR1 and CDR2 (germline): SGHRS, YFSETQ. In DNA, the CDR3 is TGCGCCAGCAGCTTGGTCGTAGCGGGACGGCTCAATGAGCAGTTCTTC. Translating gives CASSLVVAGRLNEQFF.

This clonotype was seen at least ten times. The CDR3 DNA follows: TGTGCCAGCAGCTTAGCGATGCTGCGGGGCAGCAATGAGCAGTTCTTC. Translating gives CASSLAMLRGSNEQFF. The J gene is TRBJ2-1, the V gene TRBV11-2; D is perhaps TRBD2 (6 bases). Germline loops: CDR1 SGHAT, CDR2 FQNNGV. The CDR3 is made up of 16 amino acids. V dropped 1 base and J dropped 6 bases, with 16 bases sitting between them.

This clonotype appeared many times. This chain uses TRBV7-3 with TRBJ2-7, with 7 bases fitting TRBD1. The CDR3 is made up of 19 amino acids. V was clipped by 7 bases and J by 0 bases; unmatched bases: 21. Per germline, CDR1 SGHTA and CDR2 FQGTGA. This CDR3 is CASTQAPPYRGEGSYEQYF. CDR3 bases: TGTGCCAGCACCCAAGCACCACCATACAGGGGCGAGGGCTCCTACGAGCAGTACTTC.

This clonotype was recorded at least ten times. The V call is TRBV29-1, the J call TRBJ2-5; D ambiguous. The CDR3 totals 12 residues. Germline V gene lookup returns CDR1 SQVTM and CDR2 ANQGSEA. V was cut by 6 bases and J by 5 bases, with 13 bases left in between. The CDR3 protein is CSVAGVFETQYF. The CDR3 DNA is TGCAGCGTAGCTGGAGTCTTTGAGACCCAGTACTTC.

The gene calls are TRBV3-1 and TRBJ2-5; D call uncertain. This CDR3 spans 12 amino acids. The germline CDR1 and CDR2 sequences are LGHDT and YNNKEL (reference sequence). Trimming cost V 3 bases and J 7 bases, with 9 bases left between them. CDR3: CASSHLRGTQYF. The CDR3 coding sequence is TGTGCCAGCAGCCACCTCAGAGGGACCCAGTACTTC.

This clonotype appeared many times. This chain uses TRBV29-1 with TRBJ2-3; a possible D gene is TRBD2 (5 bases). Trimming stripped 3 bases from V and 4 bases from J, with 11 bases between. The CDR3 covers 13 residues. CDR1 and CDR2 from the germline V gene are SQVTM and ANQGSEA. This CDR3 is CSVDWTEADTQYF. The DNA of the CDR3 is TGCAGCGTTGACTGGACGGAGGCAGATACGCAGTATTTT.

The sample holds many counts of this clonotype. This chain joins TRBV29-1 and TRBJ2-3; D unresolved. Looked up from germline, CDR1 is SQVTM and CDR2 is ANQGSEA. V gave up 0 bases and J gave up 5 bases, with 6 bases separating them. This CDR3 spans 12 amino acids. Here the CDR3 DNA reads TGCAGCGTTGAAGAGCCCAGAGATACGCAGTATTTT. This gives the protein CSVEEPRDTQYF.

This clonotype showed up many times. CDR3 sequence reads: CASSLVGQTYEQYF. CDR3 nucleotide sequence: TGTGCCAGCAGCTTAGTCGGACAGACCTACGAGCAGTACTTC. The J gene is TRBJ2-7, the V gene TRBV7-2, with a tentative D call TRBD1 (6 bases). Deletions cut 1 base from V and 2 bases from J, with 9 bases between. Germline CDR1 is SGHTA and CDR2 is FQGNSA. The CDR3 is made up of 14 amino acids.

The table lists this clonotype with a few counts. The gene calls are TRBV18 and TRBJ2-5; the D is unclear. There are 13 residues in the CDR3. Germline lookup yields CDR1 KGHSH and CDR2 LQKENI. V was pared by 3 bases and J by 3 bases, with 8 bases between. CDR3 nucleotide sequence: TGTGCCAGCTCACCGGGTATGAAAGAGACCCAGTACTTC. It encodes CASSPGMKETQYF. The complete variable domain, with remaining parts taken from reference TRBV18 and TRBJ2-5, reads NAGVMQNPRHLVRRRGQEARLRCSPMKGHSHVYWYRQLPEEGLKFMVYLQKENIIDESGMPKERFSAEFPKEGPSILRIQQVVRGDSAAYFCASSPGMKETQYFGPGTRLLVL.

This clonotype was found many times. V and J are TRBV10-3 and TRBJ2-7; possibly TRBD1 for D (5 bases). The CDR3 covers 13 residues. Germline CDR1 is ENHRY and CDR2 is SYGVKD. Trimming removed 10 bases at V and 2 bases at J, with 15 bases between. The CDR3 DNA reads as TGTGCCACCAACTCAGGACAAGCCTACGAGCAGTACTTC. This sequence encodes CATNSGQAYEQYF.

At least ten counts were recorded for this clonotype. The rearrangement uses TRBV7-9 and TRBJ1-1; D unresolved. Germline assignment: CDR1 SEHNR and CDR2 FQNEAQ (reference sequence). The CDR3 is 16 residues long. V lost 4 bases and J 0 bases, leaving 15 bases between the germline ends. CDR3 coding DNA: TGTGCCAGCAGCTCTACGGGATTTTCCATGAACACTGAAGCTTTCTTT. This codes for CASSSTGFSMNTEAFF.

Here the CDR3 reads CASSPSRLVRSYNEQFF. For the CDR3, the DNA is TGCGCCAGCAGCCCGTCCCGTCTAGTGCGCTCCTACAATGAGCAGTTCTTC. The chain employs TRBV5-1 and TRBJ2-1; D not certain. The germline CDR1 and CDR2 sequences are SGHRS and YFSETQ. The V gene lost 4 bases and the J gene lost 0 bases, with 17 bases spanning the gap. The CDR3 contains 17 residues. The full variable domain, completed using reference TRBV5-1 and TRBJ2-1, is KAGVTQTPRYLIKTRGQQVTLSCSPISGHRSVSWYQQTPGQGLQFLFEYFSETQRNKGNFPGRFSGRQFSNSRSEMNVSTLELGDSALYLCASSPSRLVRSYNEQFFGPGTRLTVL.